Sequencing of this T cell receptor (beta chain) was carried out in a study of regulatory and conventional T cells in RAG deficiency. The CDR3 sequence is 14 residues long. Per the germline V gene, CDR1 is SGHDT and CDR2 is YYEEEE. V lost 3 bases to trimming and J lost 7 bases; unmatched junction nucleotides: 6. General study results and limits: Shannon entropy fell and Simpson indices rose in RAG-deficient patients. Omenn syndrome and CID/AS patients had roughly 100-fold fewer unique Treg TCR beta sequences, versus approximately 10-fold elsewhere.

A word on this clone: The antigen remains unidentified.

Measured with immunoSEQ multiplex PCR; TCRdb has only the in-frame clones, and not every one. The repertoire includes about 30,000 clones, 76% of them detected once, and just under 3.5% sits in the top ten. Conventional CD4+ T cells were sorted from blood as CD25-low CD127-high cells. These same data were also listed under a study on regulatory T cells. That work states: Amplification used 52 TRBV primers and 13 TRBJ primers. Regulatory T cells showed the strongest V-J pair restriction and V/J gene skewing among patient repertoires.

The V and J genes are TRBV5-6 and TRBJ1-2, with 10 bases aligning to TRBD1. The clonotype comes from a human donor in good health. Source material: CD4+ effector T cells sorted from blood. CDR3 protein: CASSYPTGGVGYTF. The CDR3 DNA is TGTGCCAGCAGCTACCCGACAGGGGGCGTTGGCTACACCTTC.